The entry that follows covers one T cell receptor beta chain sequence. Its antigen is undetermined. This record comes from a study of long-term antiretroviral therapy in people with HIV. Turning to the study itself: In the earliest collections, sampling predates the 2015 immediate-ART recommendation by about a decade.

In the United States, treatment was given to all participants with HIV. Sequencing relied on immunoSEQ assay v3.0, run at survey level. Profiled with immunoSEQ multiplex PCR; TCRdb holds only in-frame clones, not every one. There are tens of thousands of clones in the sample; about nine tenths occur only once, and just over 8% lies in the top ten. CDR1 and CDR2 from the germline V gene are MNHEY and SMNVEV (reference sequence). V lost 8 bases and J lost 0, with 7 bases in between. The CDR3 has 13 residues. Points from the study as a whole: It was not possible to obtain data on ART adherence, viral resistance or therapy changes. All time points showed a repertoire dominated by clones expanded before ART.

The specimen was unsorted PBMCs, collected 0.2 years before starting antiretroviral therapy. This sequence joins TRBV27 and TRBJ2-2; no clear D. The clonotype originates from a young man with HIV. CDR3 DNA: TGTGCCAGCGCTACTGCGAACACCGGGGAGCTGTTTTTT. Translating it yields CASATANTGELFF.